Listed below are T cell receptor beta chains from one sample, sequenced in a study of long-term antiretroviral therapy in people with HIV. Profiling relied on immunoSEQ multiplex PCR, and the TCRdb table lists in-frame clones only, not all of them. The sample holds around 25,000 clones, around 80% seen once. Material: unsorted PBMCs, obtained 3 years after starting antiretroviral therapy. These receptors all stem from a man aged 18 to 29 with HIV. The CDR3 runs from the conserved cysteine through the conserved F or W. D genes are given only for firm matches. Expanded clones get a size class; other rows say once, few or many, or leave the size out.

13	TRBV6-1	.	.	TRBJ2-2	TGTGCCAGCAGTGAACGGGAACACGGGGAGCTGTTTTTT	CASSEREHGELFF
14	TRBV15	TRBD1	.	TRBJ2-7	TGTGCCACCAGCAGGGGGACAGGGACCTACGAGCAGTACTTC	CATSRGTGTYEQYF
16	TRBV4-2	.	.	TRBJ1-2	TGTGCCAGCAGCCAAGATGTGGACCGCAATAACTATGGCTACACCTTC	CASSQDVDRNNYGYTF
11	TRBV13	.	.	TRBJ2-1	TGTGCCAGCAGCTTAGGGGGGGAGCAGTTCTTC	CASSLGGEQFF
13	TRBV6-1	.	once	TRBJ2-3	TGTGCCACCTCAGGGATTTGGGCAGATACGCAGTATTTT	CATSGIWADTQYF
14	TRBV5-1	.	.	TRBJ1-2	TGCGCCAGCAGCTTGGAGACAGGTTCAGGTGGCTACACCTTC	CASSLETGSGGYTF
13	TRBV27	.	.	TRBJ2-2	TGTGCCAGCAGTTCTGGTCGGGTCGGGGAGCTGTTTTTT	CASSSGRVGELFF
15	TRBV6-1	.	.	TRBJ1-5	TGTGCCAGCAGTGAAGCGCTGGTTAGCAATCAGCCCCAGCATTTT	CASSEALVSNQPQHF
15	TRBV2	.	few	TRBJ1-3	TGTGCCAGCAGTGACCGAGGGAGCTCTGGAAACACCATATATTTT	CASSDRGSSGNTIYF
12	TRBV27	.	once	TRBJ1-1	TGTGCCAGCAGTGACGGTGGGTCCCGGGCTTTCTTT	CASSDGGSRAFF
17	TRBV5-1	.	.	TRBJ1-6	TGCGCCAGCAGCCCGGGGGTAGAGGCCTTTCGAGGTTCACCCCTCCACTTT	CASSPGVEAFRGSPLHF
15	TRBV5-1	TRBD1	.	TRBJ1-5	TGCGCCAGCAGCTCGACAGGGGAGTCGAGTCAGCCCCAGCATTTT	CASSSTGESSQPQHF
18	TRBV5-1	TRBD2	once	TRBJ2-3	TGCGCCAGCAGCTTGAAGGGACTAGCGGGGGCCACCACAGATACGCAGTATTTT	CASSLKGLAGATTDTQYF
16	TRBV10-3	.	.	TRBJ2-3	TGTGCCATCAGTGAAAGGGGGGACCGGGTACACCATACGCAGTATTTT	CAISERGDRVHHTQYF
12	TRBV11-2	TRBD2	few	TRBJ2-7	TGTGCCAGCAGCCGGGGAGGGTACGAGCAGTACTTC	CASSRGGYEQYF
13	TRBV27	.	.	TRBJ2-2	TGTGCCAGCAGTCCCTACGGAGCCGGGGAGCTGTTTTTT	CASSPYGAGELFF
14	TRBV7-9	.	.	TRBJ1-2	TGTGCCAGCAGCCGCGCTCCACAGGGTCATGGCTACACCTTC	CASSRAPQGHGYTF
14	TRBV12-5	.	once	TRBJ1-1	TGTGCTAGTGGTTCGACAGTCCCGAACACTGAAGCTTTCTTT	CASGSTVPNTEAFF
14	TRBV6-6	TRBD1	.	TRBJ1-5	TGTGCCAGCAGCGACAGGGGCGGCAATCAGCCCCAGCATTTT	CASSDRGGNQPQHF
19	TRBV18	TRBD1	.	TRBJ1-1	TGTGCCAGCTCACCACTGAGTTTGGGACAGGACTCCGGGAACACTGAAGCTTTCTTT	CASSPLSLGQDSGNTEAFF
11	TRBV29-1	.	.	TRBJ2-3	TGCAGCGTTTACACCTATAATACGCAGTATTTT	CSVYTYNTQYF
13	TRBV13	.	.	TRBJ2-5	TGTGCCAGCAGCCCGAAGGCGCAAGAGACCCAGTACTTC	CASSPKAQETQYF
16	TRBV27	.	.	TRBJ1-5	TGTGCCAGCAGTTTACATGCAGGCAATAGCAATCAGCCCCAGCATTTT	CASSLHAGNSNQPQHF
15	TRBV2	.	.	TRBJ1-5	TGTGCCAGCAGGAGGGACGGCCAATTCAATCAGCCCCAGCATTTT	CASRRDGQFNQPQHF
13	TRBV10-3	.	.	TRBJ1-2	TGTGCCATCCTAGGGGGACTTAACTATGGCTACACCTTC	CAILGGLNYGYTF
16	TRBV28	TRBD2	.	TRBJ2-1	TGTGCCAGCAGTTTGCCCGAGACTAGCGGGGGGTCCGAGCAGTTCTTC	CASSLPETSGGSEQFF
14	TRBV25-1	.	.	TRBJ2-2	TGTGCCAGCAGTGAGCTGAGAAACACCGGGGAGCTGTTTTTT	CASSELRNTGELFF
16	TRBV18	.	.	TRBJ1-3	TGTGCCAGCTCACCACAAGACTGGAACTCTGGAAACACCATATATTTT	CASSPQDWNSGNTIYF
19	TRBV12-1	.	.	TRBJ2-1	TGTGCCAGCAGCTTTACAGCGGGGGGCCACCTAGTTAACTACAATGAGCAGTTCTTC	CASSFTAGGHLVNYNEQFF